Described below is a single T cell receptor beta chain sequence and its context. The data originate from a study of OX40 agonist ivuxolimab in advanced cancers. Clones were sequenced by immunoSEQ multiplex PCR, and TCRdb holds only the in-frame ones, with some missing. Of 22,000 or so clones detected, approximately 84% appear once; the ten largest clones hold just over 20%. The specimen was CD4+ or CD8+ T cells sorted from blood, collected in a trial of the OX40 agonist ivuxolimab. The source is an adult with an advanced solid tumor such as melanoma, head and neck, liver or kidney cancer.

The CDR3 DNA sequence: TGCAGCGTTGGGGTGACGAACACCGGGGAGCTGTTTTTT. This codes for CSVGVTNTGELFF. The V call is TRBV29-1, the J call TRBJ2-2; D ambiguous. Germline V gene data show CDR1 as SQVTM and CDR2 as ANQGSEA. Between the trimmed V and J ends, which lost 4 bases and 0 bases, there was a span of 6 bases. CDR3 size: 13 residues.